Each of the 13 T cell receptor beta chains below was sequenced from the same sample in a study of T cell clusters in autoimmune cytopenias. TRB was amplified by touch-down multiplex PCR, primer pools A and B combined. TCRdb reprocessed the multiplex PCR reads; each CDR3 protein has one entry and no DNA is given. The sample has 7,000 or so distinct CDR3 sequences. Each sample's input was around 250 ng genomic DNA, roughly 40,000 genome equivalents. This sample was also put to use in a study of T cell repertoires in aging, cancer and after chemotherapy.

The source material was peripheral blood. The source is a human donor in good health.

CDR3: CASKGPGEAFF. V gene TRBV6-6 combines with J gene TRBJ1-1. CDR1 and CDR2 from the germline V gene are MNHNY and SVGAGI (reference sequence). CDR3 length: 11 amino acids.

The genes are TRBV12-3 or TRBV12-4 and TRBJ2-1; TCRdb's D gene call, TRBD1, goes unchecked for lack of DNA. The CDR3 has 16 residues. The CDR3 loop reads CASSHQGTVSYNEQFF.

This clonotype is labeled medium-sized based on frequency. The rearrangement joins TRBV30 to TRBJ1-2. The CDR3 spans 15 residues. CDR1 GTSNPN and CDR2 SVGIG come from the germline V gene (reference sequence). The CDR3 loop is CAWTRSPLGGYGYTF.

The J gene is TRBJ1-1, the V gene TRBV5-4; the D call from TCRdb, TRBD1, cannot be confirmed without DNA. This CDR3 spans 14 amino acids. From germline, CDR1 is SGHNT and CDR2 YYREEE (reference sequence). The CDR3 is CASSVDRPDTEAFF.

CDR3: CASSLSDSTDTQYF. V gene TRBV5-4 combines with J gene TRBJ2-3. CDR3 length: 14 residues. Germline CDR1 and CDR2: SGHNT and YYREEE (reference sequence).

CDR3 sequence reads: CASSRKSGTVPTNEKLFF. The genes are TRBV19 and TRBJ1-4. Germline CDR1 and CDR2: LNHDA and SQIVND (reference sequence). This CDR3 contains 18 residues.

The rearrangement uses TRBV5-4 and TRBJ2-1; TCRdb calls TRBD2, which cannot be checked without DNA. The CDR3 length is 17 residues. Germline lookup yields CDR1 SGHNT and CDR2 YYREEE (reference sequence). CDR3 amino acids: CASSHDRGGMPYNEQFF. Using reference TRBV5-4 and TRBJ2-1 for the parts outside the CDR3, the full variable domain is ETGVTQSPTHLIKTRGQQVTLRCSSQSGHNTVSWYQQALGQGPQFIFQYYREEENGRGNFPPRFSGLQFPNYSSELNVNALELDDSALYLCASSHDRGGMPYNEQFFGPGTRLTVL.

This clonotype shows up as medium-sized by frequency. The chain uses TRBV27 and TRBJ1-2; the D gene TCRdb calls, TRBD1, cannot be checked with no DNA. CDR3 length: 15 amino acids. CDR1 is MNHEY and CDR2 is SMNVEV in the germline V gene (reference sequence). The CDR3 spells CASSTSRVPNYGYTF.

This chain links TRBV20-1 with TRBJ1-6; TCRdb outputs TRBD1, but without DNA this stays unchecked. In germline, CDR1 is DFQATT, CDR2 SNEGSKA (reference sequence). The CDR3 has 13 amino acids. The CDR3 protein is CSAPEPTNSPLHF.

The rearrangement links TRBV18 to TRBJ2-5; with no DNA, the TCRdb D assignment of TRBD1 cannot be verified. The CDR3 spans 13 residues. Germline V CDR1 and CDR2: KGHSH, LQKENI. The CDR3 reads CASSPVRGETQYF. Full variable domain (missing parts from reference TRBV18 and TRBJ2-5): NAGVMQNPRHLVRRRGQEARLRCSPMKGHSHVYWYRQLPEEGLKFMVYLQKENIIDESGMPKERFSAEFPKEGPSILRIQQVVRGDSAAYFCASSPVRGETQYFGPGTRLLVL.

This rearrangement joins TRBV20-1 to TRBJ2-5. The CDR3 runs to 11 residues. CDR1 and CDR2 from the germline V gene are DFQATT and SNEGSKA (reference sequence). CDR3 loop: CSARSGETQYF.

The CDR3 sequence is CASSRTGAPYEQYF. The gene calls are TRBV6-2 or TRBV6-3 and TRBJ2-7. Germline V lookup: CDR1 MNHEY, CDR2 SVGEGT. The length of the CDR3 is 14 residues.

This rearrangement joins TRBV5-6 to TRBJ1-4; absent DNA, TCRdb's TRBD1 call cannot be checked. Per the germline V gene, CDR1 is SGHDT and CDR2 is YYEEEE. The CDR3 loop spans 15 amino acids. The CDR3 spells CASSQLRGPSEKLFF.